This T cell receptor (beta chain) emerged from a study of tumor-infiltrating lymphocytes in primary liver carcinoma. RNA was extracted from whole blood without cell sorting, alongside germline DNA. Trimming left V 5 bases short and J 5 bases short, with 11 bases between. Germline V gene data show CDR1 as SGHRS and CDR2 as YFSETQ. The CDR3 runs 14 residues. Using a constant-region primer together with ProtoScript II reverse transcriptase, TCR beta cDNA was made from roughly 540 ng of total RNA. Construction of TCR beta libraries relied on three successive nested multiplex PCR rounds employing slightly modified ARM-PCR. Use of TRBV1-TRBV30 forward primers with a C-beta reverse primer characterized the first two PCR rounds, which lasted around 9 cycles each. TCRdb reprocessed the multiplex PCR reads with MiXCR, giving one entry per CDR3 protein. Of a few hundred thousand distinct CDR3 sequences listed, about 50% are singletons.

Many counts were recorded for this clonotype. J is TRBJ1-6 and V is TRBV5-1, with D uncertain. Material for sequencing was peripheral blood. This TCR came from a woman aged 25 to 45 with primary liver carcinoma and hepatitis B virus infection. CDR3 in amino acids: CASRTDADNSPLHF. CDR3 coding DNA: TGCGCCAGCAGAACAGATGCTGATAATTCACCCCTCCACTTT. The whole variable domain, remainder taken from reference TRBV5-1 and TRBJ1-6, is KAGVTQTPRYLIKTRGQQVTLSCSPISGHRSVSWYQQTPGQGLQFLFEYFSETQRNKGNFPGRFSGRQFSNSRSEMNVSTLELGDSALYLCASRTDADNSPLHFGNGTRLTVT.